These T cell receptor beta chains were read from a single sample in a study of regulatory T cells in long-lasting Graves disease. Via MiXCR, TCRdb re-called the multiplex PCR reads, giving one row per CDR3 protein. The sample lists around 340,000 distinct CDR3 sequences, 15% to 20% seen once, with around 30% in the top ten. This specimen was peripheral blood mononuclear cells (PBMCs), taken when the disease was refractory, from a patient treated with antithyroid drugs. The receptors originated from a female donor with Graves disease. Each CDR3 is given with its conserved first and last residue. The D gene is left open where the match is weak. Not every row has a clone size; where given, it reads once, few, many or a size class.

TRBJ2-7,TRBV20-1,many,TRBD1,TGCAGTGCTTCCTCCGGGACAGGGGGCCGTTCCTACGAGCAGTACTTC,CSASSGTGGRSYEQYF
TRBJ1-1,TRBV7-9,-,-,TGTGCCAGCAGCTCCCCTCTGGGCAGCACAAACACTGAAGCTTTCTTT,CASSSPLGSTNTEAFF
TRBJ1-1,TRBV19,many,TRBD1,TGTGCCAGTACAGACAGGGCGAGAACTGAAGCTTTCTTT,CASTDRARTEAFF
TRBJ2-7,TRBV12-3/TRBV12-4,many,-,TGTGCCAGCGGGCCCCGAGGCTACGAGCAGTACTTC,CASGPRGYEQYF
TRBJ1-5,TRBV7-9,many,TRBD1,TGTGCCAGCAGCTTGGGCACCGACAGGGGGAGCGTCTATTGGAATCAGCCCCAGCATTTT,CASSLGTDRGSVYWNQPQHF
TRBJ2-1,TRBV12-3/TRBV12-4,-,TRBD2,TGTGCCGGCAGGGGGACTAGCCAGCGCGAGGGTGAGCAGTTCTTC,CAGRGTSQREGEQFF
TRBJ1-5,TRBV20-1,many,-,TGCAGTGCCCAAAAAATGGCCGTTGGAGGGAATCAGCCCCAGCATTTT,CSAQKMAVGGNQPQHF
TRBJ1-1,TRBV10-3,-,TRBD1,TGTGCCATCAGTGGACAGGGCGATTCAGGCGGGAACACTGAAGCTTTCTTT,CAISGQGDSGGNTEAFF
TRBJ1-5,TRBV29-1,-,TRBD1,TGCAGCGTTGGGGGGACAGATCAGCCCCAGCATTTT,CSVGGTDQPQHF
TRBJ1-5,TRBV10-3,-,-,TGTGCCATCAGTGAGTCTTCGTCCGGTAGACCATATAGCAATCAGCCCCAGCATTTT,CAISESSSGRPYSNQPQHF
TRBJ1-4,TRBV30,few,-,TGTGCCTGGAACTCCCGGGTAGACGAAAAACTGTTTTTT,CAWNSRVDEKLFF
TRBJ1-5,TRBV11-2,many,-,TGTGCCAGCAGTTGCCCAAAAATGGAGGAACCGAGCAATCAGCCCCAGCATTTT,CASSCPKMEEPSNQPQHF
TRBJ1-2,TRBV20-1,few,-,TGCAGTGCTAGTCCGGGGCAGGGGAACTATGGCTACACCTTC,CSASPGQGNYGYTF
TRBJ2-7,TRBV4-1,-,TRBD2,TGCGCCAGCAGCCAAGAAGCAGCGGGGGACCGTCGGCAGTACTTC,CASSQEAAGDRRQYF
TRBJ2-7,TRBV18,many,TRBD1,TGTGCCAGCTCACCGGGACAGCCCCATTACGAGCAGTACTTC,CASSPGQPHYEQYF
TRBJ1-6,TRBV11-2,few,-,TGTGCCAGCAGCACCCGAATTAGCATACAGAATATCTATAATTCACCCCTCCACTTT,CASSTRISIQNIYNSPLHF
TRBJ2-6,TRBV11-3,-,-,TGTGCCAGCAGCTTTCCTTGGGGGACTGGGGCCAACGTCCTGACTTTC,CASSFPWGTGANVLTF
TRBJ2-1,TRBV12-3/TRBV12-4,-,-,TGTGCCAGCAACGGAGGGGGCCCCTACAATGAGCAGTTCTTC,CASNGGGPYNEQFF
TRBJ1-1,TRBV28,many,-,TGTGCCAGCATGGACCGGTTTGATGACACTGAAGCTTTCTTT,CASMDRFDDTEAFF
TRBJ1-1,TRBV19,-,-,TGTGCCAGTAGTATGAGGTGGGACACTGAAGCTTTCTTT,CASSMRWDTEAFF
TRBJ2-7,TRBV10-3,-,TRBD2,TGTGCCATCAGTGATTTAACTAGCGGGAGCGGTTACGAGCAGTACTTC,CAISDLTSGSGYEQYF
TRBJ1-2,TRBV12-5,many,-,TGTGCTAGTGGTTTGCGACCGGATTATGGCTACACCTTC,CASGLRPDYGYTF
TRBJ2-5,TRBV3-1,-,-,TGTGCCAGCAGCCTGGGGACCCCCGGGGAGACCCAGTACTTC,CASSLGTPGETQYF
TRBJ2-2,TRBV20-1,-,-,TGCAGTGCTAGAGATGGCACCACCGGGGAGCTGTTTTTT,CSARDGTTGELFF
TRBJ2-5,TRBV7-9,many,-,TGTGCCAGCAGCTTACGGGCAGGGAATCAAGAGACCCAGTACTTC,CASSLRAGNQETQYF
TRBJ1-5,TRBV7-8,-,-,TGTGCCAGCAGCACCTACAGGGAGAGGAGCAATCAGCCCCAGCATTTT,CASSTYRERSNQPQHF
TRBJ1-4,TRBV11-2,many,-,TGTGCCAGCAGCTTAGAGAGGAATGAAAAACTGTTTTTT,CASSLERNEKLFF
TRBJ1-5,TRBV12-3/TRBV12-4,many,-,TGTGCCAGCAGTTTTGCACCTAATCAGCCCCAGCATTTT,CASSFAPNQPQHF
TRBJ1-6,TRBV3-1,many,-,TGTGCCAGCAGCCAAGCGGGGCAAGGGGATTCACCCCTCCACTTT,CASSQAGQGDSPLHF
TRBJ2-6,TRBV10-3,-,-,TGTGCCATCAGTGAGGGACCCGCGGCTGGGGCCAACGTCCTGACTTTC,CAISEGPAAGANVLTF
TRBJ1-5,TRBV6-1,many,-,TGTGCCAGCAGTGAATGGTCAAGAAATCAGCCCCAGCATTTT,CASSEWSRNQPQHF
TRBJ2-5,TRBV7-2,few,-,TGTGCCAGCAGCTTACCCCCAATCGTCACCCAGTACTTC,CASSLPPIVTQYF
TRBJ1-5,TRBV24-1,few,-,TGTGCCACCAGTGTCGCGGGTTATCAGCCCCAGCATTTT,CATSVAGYQPQHF
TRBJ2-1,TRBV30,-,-,TGTGCCTGGACAGGGTCCTACAATGAGCAGTTCTTC,CAWTGSYNEQFF
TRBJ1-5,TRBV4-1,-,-,TGCGCCAGCAGCCTCTCCCGGCAGTGGAATCAGCCCCAGCATTTT,CASSLSRQWNQPQHF
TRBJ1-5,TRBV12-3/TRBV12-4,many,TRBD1,TGTGCCAGCAAGTCGACAGGGGACAATCAGCCCCAGCATTTT,CASKSTGDNQPQHF
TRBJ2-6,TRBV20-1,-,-,TGCAGTGCTAGCCCCCGCTCTGGGGCCAACGTCCTGACTTTC,CSASPRSGANVLTF
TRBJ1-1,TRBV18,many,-,TGTGCCAGCAGCCCTTATACGGGGGAGAACACTGAAGCTTTCTTT,CASSPYTGENTEAFF
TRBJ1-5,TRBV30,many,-,TGTGCCTGGAGGGATCCAAACAATCAGCCCCAGCATTTT,CAWRDPNNQPQHF
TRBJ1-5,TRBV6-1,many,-,TGTGCCATCGGTGGGGGGGCCAATCAGCCCCAGCATTTT,CAIGGGANQPQHF
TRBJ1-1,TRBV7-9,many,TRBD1,TGTGCCAGCAGCGCCCCCGAGACAGGGGTTAACACTGAAGCTTTCTTT,CASSAPETGVNTEAFF
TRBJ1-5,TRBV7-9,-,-,TGTGCCAGCAGCTCGGGCCGTGTGGGGGGGCGCAATCAGCCCCAGCATTTT,CASSSGRVGGRNQPQHF
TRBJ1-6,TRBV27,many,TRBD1,TGTGCCAGCAGTTTCAGAGGGGGCATAAATTCACCCCTCCACTTT,CASSFRGGINSPLHF
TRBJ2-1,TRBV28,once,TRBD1,TGTGCCAGCAGGGGGACAGGGGGCCCCCTTCACAATGAGCAGTTCTTC,CASRGTGGPLHNEQFF
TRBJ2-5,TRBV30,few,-,TGTGCCTGGAGTTATGTAGAGACCCAGTACTTC,CAWSYVETQYF
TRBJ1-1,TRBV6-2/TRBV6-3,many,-,TGTGCCAGCAGCCGGACCATGAACACTGAAGCTTTCTTT,CASSRTMNTEAFF